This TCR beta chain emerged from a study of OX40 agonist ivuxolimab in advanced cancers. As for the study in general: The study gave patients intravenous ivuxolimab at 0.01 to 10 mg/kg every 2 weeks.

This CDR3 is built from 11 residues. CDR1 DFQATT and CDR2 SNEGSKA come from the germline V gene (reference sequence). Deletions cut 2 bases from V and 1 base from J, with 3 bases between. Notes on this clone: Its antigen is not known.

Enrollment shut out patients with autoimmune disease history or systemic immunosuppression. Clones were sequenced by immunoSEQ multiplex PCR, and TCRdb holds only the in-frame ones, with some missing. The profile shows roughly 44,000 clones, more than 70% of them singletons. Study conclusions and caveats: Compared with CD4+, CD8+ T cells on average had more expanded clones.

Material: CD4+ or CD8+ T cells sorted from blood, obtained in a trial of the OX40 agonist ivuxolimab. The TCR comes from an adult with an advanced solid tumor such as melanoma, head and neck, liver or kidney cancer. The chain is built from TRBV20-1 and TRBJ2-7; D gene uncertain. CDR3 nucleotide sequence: TGCAGTGCTAGAATTTCCTACGAGCAGTACTTC. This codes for CSARISYEQYF.